Each of the 29 T cell receptor beta chains below was sequenced from the same sample in a study of T cell repertoires in cytomegalovirus infection (dated by TCRdb to about 2019). The sample was run on an Illumina HiSeq 1500. The public reads were reanalyzed by TCRdb: fastp trimming at Q25, MiXCR alignment, in-frame beta chains only. Rows are combined by CDR3 protein, so each entry shows the most common genes and DNA. The sample contains some 310,000 distinct CDR3 sequences, about 25% of them found a single time. The top ten constitute about an eighth of the sample. The treatment or condition label, read with the paper, signifies: in vitro stimulation with specific CMV peptide epitopes to enrich CMV-specific T cells. Their specific antigens are unknown. This specimen consisted of cultured PBMCs, obtained from culture after CMV antigen stimulation. The receptor source for this set is a human donor in good health (CMV status not recorded). Some clones in this sample may be carry-over from other donors' samples.

This clonotype was counted ten times or more. V usage is TRBV7-2 and J usage is TRBJ2-1; 9 positions agree with TRBD2. V shed 5 bases, J shed 8 bases, and the junction held 10 bases outside the gene matches. The germline gives CDR1 SGHTA, CDR2 FQGNSA. CDR3 length equals 15 residues. In DNA, the CDR3 is TGTGCCAGCAGCCAATGGGCGGGAGGGCCGTATGAGCAGTTCTTC. Its translation: CASSQWAGGPYEQFF. The variable domain in full, with the rest retrieved from reference TRBV7-2 and TRBJ2-1, is GAGVSQSPSNKVTEKGKDVELRCDPISGHTALYWYRQSLGQGLEFLIYFQGNSAPDKSGLPSDRFSAERTGGSVSTLTIQRTQQEDSAVYLCASSQWAGGPYEQFFGPGTRLTVL.

The chain couples TRBV7-3 to TRBJ2-5; D is perhaps TRBD1 (6 bases). Trimming left V 5 bases short and J 5 bases short, with 12 bases between. The CDR3 extends over 13 amino acids. Germline V gene lookup returns CDR1 SGHTA and CDR2 FQGTGA. DNA of the CDR3: TGTGCCAGCAGCGCAGGGGTCTCGGAGACCCAGTACTTC. Its protein product is CASSAGVSETQYF.

Only a few counts were recorded for this clonotype. The V call is TRBV15, the J call TRBJ2-7; D perhaps matches TRBD1 (5 bases). CDR3 length: 14 amino acids. Trimming took 2 bases from V and 6 from J, leaving 14 bases between them. From germline, CDR1 is LNHNV and CDR2 YYDKDF (reference sequence). Written as DNA, the CDR3 is TGTGCCACCAGCAGATCTGGAAGCAGGGCCGAGCAGTACTTC. It translates to CATSRSGSRAEQYF.

V is TRBV25-1 and J is TRBJ2-4; D ambiguous. Germline V gene lookup returns CDR1 MGHDK and CDR2 SYGVNS. The V and J ends lost 4 bases and 1 base respectively, with 8 bases between them. This CDR3 spans 14 amino acids. The CDR3 nucleotides are TGTGCCAGCAGTGGACCCAGGGCCAAAAACATTCAGTACTTC. Translation gives CASSGPRAKNIQYF. Complete variable domain (other parts from reference TRBV25-1 and TRBJ2-4): EADIYQTPRYLVIGTGKKITLECSQTMGHDKMYWYQQDPGMELHLIHYSYGVNSTEKGDLSSESTVSRIRTEHFPLTLESARPSHTSQYLCASSGPRAKNIQYFGAGTRLSVL.

This clonotype was seen a handful of times. The rearrangement links TRBV19 to TRBJ2-5; the D gene could be TRBD1 or TRBD2 (5 bases each). There are 16 residues in the CDR3. Germline CDR1 is LNHDA and CDR2 is SQIVND (reference sequence). V was cut by 5 bases and J by 5 bases, with 21 bases left in between. CDR3 sequence (DNA): TGTGCCAGTAGTGTATTCGACAGTTACGGGACGGAGACCCAGTACTTC. Its protein is CASSVFDSYGTETQYF.

The sample holds a few counts of this clonotype. The chain employs TRBV6-1 and TRBJ2-5; the D call may be TRBD1 or TRBD2 (5 bases each). V was clipped by 8 bases and J by 5 bases, with 12 bases between them. The V gene's germline CDR1 is MNHNS and CDR2 SASEGT. The CDR3 totals 12 residues. The CDR3 reads CASSGAGETQYF. CDR3 nucleotides: TGTGCCAGCTCCGGGGCAGGGGAGACCCAGTACTTC.

This clonotype was seen only a few times. J is TRBJ2-7 and V is TRBV7-7; D might be TRBD1 (5 bases). The CDR3 contains 15 residues. Germline V gene sequence: CDR1 SSHAT, CDR2 FNYEAQ (reference sequence). The CDR3 nucleotides read TGTGCTAGCAGCCGCAGGGCTTTTCCTTTCTACGAGCAGTACGTC. This codes for CASSRRAFPFYEQYV.

This clonotype was counted between two and nine times. Here the CDR3 reads CASSPEQGANVLTF. CDR3 DNA sequence: TGTGCCAGCAGCCCCGAACAGGGGGCCAACGTCCTGACTTTC. The chain has TRBV7-2 and TRBJ2-6, with D unclear. Germline V gene data show CDR1 as SGHTA and CDR2 as FQGNSA. Trimming cost V 5 bases and J 4 bases, with 9 bases left between them. The CDR3 runs 14 residues.

This clonotype was seen at least ten times. The chain joins TRBV11-2 to TRBJ2-4; a possible D gene is TRBD2 (5 bases). The V and J ends lost 2 bases and 0 bases respectively, with 17 bases between them. This CDR3 region has 18 residues. In germline, CDR1 is SGHAT, CDR2 FQNNGV. The CDR3 DNA is TGTGCCAGCAGCTTAAGGGCGAGCGGTATGCTAGCCAAAAACATTCAGTACTTC. Translation: CASSLRASGMLAKNIQYF.

This clonotype was detected ten times or more. V usage is TRBV7-2 and J usage is TRBJ2-7; 9 bases are a match to TRBD2. The germline CDR1 and CDR2 sequences are SGHTA and FQGNSA. The CDR3 sequence is 15 residues long. V lost 3 bases and J lost 2; bases outside the gene matches: 5. For the CDR3, the DNA is TGTGCCAGCAGCTTGCAGACTAGCGGACCCTACGAGCAGTACTTC. Residues: CASSLQTSGPYEQYF.

The V and J genes are TRBV20-1 and TRBJ1-1; TRBD1 matches at 8 bases. This CDR3 is 15 amino acids long. V was clipped by 1 base and J by 0 bases; unmatched bases: 4. Germline V gene data show CDR1 as DFQATT and CDR2 as SNEGSKA (reference sequence). The CDR3 DNA is TGCAGTGCTAGAGTCCAGGACAGGGTGAACACTGAAGCTTTCTTT. Its protein product is CSARVQDRVNTEAFF.

The chain has TRBV6-2 or TRBV6-3 and TRBJ2-1, with D perhaps given as TRBD1 or TRBD2 (6 bases each). This CDR3 region has 13 residues. V was pared by 7 bases and J by 7 bases, with 14 bases between. Per germline, CDR1 MNHEY and CDR2 SVGEGT. Written as DNA, the CDR3 is TGTGCCAGCACAAAAGGGGGGCAGAATGAGCAGTTCTTC. This encodes CASTKGGQNEQFF.

The chain recombines TRBV7-2 with TRBJ2-2; TRBD2 agrees at 7 bases. This CDR3 comprises 15 residues. Germline V gene data show CDR1 as SGHTA and CDR2 as FQGNSA. Trimming took 8 bases from V and 0 from J; bases not matched to a gene: 6. The CDR3 region is CASRLARANTGELFF. DNA of the CDR3: TGTGCCAGCCGACTAGCAAGAGCGAACACCGGGGAGCTGTTTTTT.

The J gene is TRBJ2-1, the V gene TRBV5-1, with 9 bases fitting TRBD2. This CDR3 is built from 17 residues. CDR1 SGHRS and CDR2 YFSETQ come from the germline V gene. V shed 4 bases, J shed 5 bases, and the junction held 13 bases outside the gene matches. The CDR3 protein is CASSLGLGGRGDNEQFF. The DNA of the CDR3 is TGCGCCAGCAGCCTGGGACTAGGCGGGAGGGGGGACAATGAGCAGTTCTTC.

This chain links TRBV7-2 with TRBJ2-3, with a possible D match to TRBD1 (6 bases). Trimming removed 6 bases at V and 2 bases at J, with 12 bases between. Germline V gene data show CDR1 as SGHTA and CDR2 as FQGNSA. The CDR3 is 14 residues long. Here the CDR3 DNA reads TGTGCCAGCAGGAGAGACAGGAACACAGATACGCAGTATTTT. Its translation is CASRRDRNTDTQYF.

The chain links TRBV24-1 to TRBJ2-1; 8 nucleotides align to TRBD2. Germline lookup yields CDR1 KGHDR and CDR2 SFDVKD. The CDR3 extends over 17 amino acids. V trimming: 4 bases; J trimming: 3 bases; junction bases outside the gene matches: 10. The CDR3 nucleotides read TGTGCCACCAGTGAAGGTTTCGGGGGGGCCCACTACAATGAGCAGTTCTTC. It encodes CATSEGFGGAHYNEQFF.

This sequence joins TRBV19 and TRBJ2-4; the D gene is possibly TRBD2 (7 bases). V lost 7 bases to trimming and J lost 5 bases, with 18 bases between them. Germline V gene lookup returns CDR1 LNHDA and CDR2 SQIVND (reference sequence). This CDR3 is 15 amino acids long. The chain's CDR3 is CASTKHRGAENIQYF. CDR3 DNA: TGTGCCAGTACCAAACACCGGGGGGCAGAAAACATTCAGTACTTC.

The chain uses TRBV6-2 or TRBV6-3 and TRBJ2-2; TRBD1 matches at 7 bases. CDR3 length equals 15 residues. Trimming removed 2 bases from V and 5 bases from J; junction bases left unmatched: 5. Per germline, CDR1 MNHEY and CDR2 SVGEGT. CDR3 in DNA: TGTGCCAGCAGTTACAAACAGGGGTGGACCGGGGAGCTGTTTTTT. Residues: CASSYKQGWTGELFF.

J is TRBJ1-3 and V is TRBV5-8, with D unresolved. Germline CDR1 is SGHTS and CDR2 is YDEGEE. Trimming removed 0 bases from V and 0 bases from J, with 10 bases in between. The CDR3 spans 16 residues. This CDR3 is CASSLDVNPSGNTIYF. DNA of the CDR3: TGTGCCAGCAGCTTGGACGTCAACCCCTCTGGAAACACCATATATTTT.

V is TRBV4-3 and J is TRBJ1-2; TRBD1 aligns across 12 bases. CDR1 is LGHNA, CDR2 YSLEER, per germline. The CDR3 has 16 residues. J gave up 7 bases and V 2 bases, and 8 bases lay outside the gene matches. The CDR3 nucleotides read TGCGCCAGCAGCCAATTGGAGGGACAGGGGGCGAGTGGCTACACCTTC. As protein: CASSQLEGQGASGYTF.

The CDR3 spells CASSEYSGSTDTQYF. The CDR3, as DNA: TGTGCCAGCAGTGAATATAGCGGGAGCACAGATACGCAGTATTTT. J is TRBJ2-3 and V is TRBV6-1; 7 bases align to TRBD2. Germline-derived CDR1 and CDR2 are MNHNS and SASEGT. The junction had 2 bases not matched to a gene; V was cut back by 2 bases and J by 0 bases. The CDR3 extends over 15 amino acids.

The chain has TRBV20-1 and TRBJ2-5, with unresolved D. Germline V gene lookup returns CDR1 DFQATT and CDR2 SNEGSKA (reference sequence). V was trimmed by 6 bases and J by 5 bases, leaving 22 bases between them. The CDR3 sequence is 15 residues long. The CDR3 DNA reads TGCAGTGCAACCTCTTTAGCTGACTTAGGGGAGACCCAGTACTTC. This translates into CSATSLADLGETQYF.

V gene TRBV12-3 or TRBV12-4 combines with J gene TRBJ2-3; 13 nucleotides agree with TRBD2. The ends lost 5 bases at V and 6 bases at J; junction bases unmatched: 5. This CDR3 has 15 amino acids. For the CDR3, the DNA is TGTGCCAGCAGTGAACTAGCGGGAGGGGTGGATACGCAGTATTTT. The encoded protein is CASSELAGGVDTQYF.

This sequence joins TRBV29-1 and TRBJ2-5; either TRBD1 or TRBD2 may fit D (5 bases each). Per the germline V gene, CDR1 is SQVTM and CDR2 is ANQGSEA. This CDR3 is 13 amino acids long. V dropped 4 bases and J dropped 0 bases, with 9 bases sitting between them. The CDR3 nucleotides are TGCAGCGTTGGTTGGGGGTACCAAGAGACCCAGTACTTC. Residues: CSVGWGYQETQYF.

This clonotype has at least ten counts. The J gene is TRBJ2-5, the V gene TRBV7-2, with D perhaps TRBD2 (5 bases). CDR1 and CDR2 (germline): SGHTA, FQGNSA. The CDR3 extends over 13 amino acids. Trimming took 1 base from V and 2 from J, leaving 5 bases between them. This CDR3 reads CASSLGLQETQYF. The CDR3 bases are TGTGCCAGCAGCTTAGGACTACAAGAGACCCAGTACTTC.

This clonotype has at least ten counts. This chain joins TRBV7-2 and TRBJ1-5; perhaps TRBD1 as D (5 bases). This CDR3 region has 15 residues. Germline values: CDR1 SGHTA, CDR2 FQGNSA. Trimming cost V 2 bases and J 1 base, with 9 bases left between them. CDR3 in amino acids: CASSLRGTSNQPQHF. In DNA, the CDR3 is TGTGCCAGCAGCTTAAGAGGGACGAGCAATCAGCCCCAGCATTTT.

The J gene is TRBJ2-7, the V gene TRBV28; no definite D call. Per germline, CDR1 MDHEN and CDR2 SYDVKM. The V end was cut by 3 bases, the J end by 4 bases, with 13 bases between. The CDR3 is 14 residues long. The chain's CDR3 is CASSLGIGEYEQYF. The CDR3 DNA reads as TGTGCCAGCAGTTTGGGGATAGGAGAGTACGAGCAGTACTTC.

The V and J genes are TRBV20-1 and TRBJ2-6; D unclear. Germline lookup yields CDR1 DFQATT and CDR2 SNEGSKA (reference sequence). V dropped 1 base and J dropped 4 bases, with 11 bases sitting between them. The CDR3 contains 15 residues. The CDR3 is CSARGARHGANVLTF. CDR3 nucleotides: TGCAGTGCTAGAGGGGCCCGACACGGGGCCAACGTCCTGACTTTC.

This clonotype was detected only a few times. This chain connects TRBV19 to TRBJ2-1; D remains ambiguous. This CDR3 has 14 amino acids. The ends were cut back, 3 bases at V and 2 bases at J, with 8 bases in the middle. CDR1 and CDR2 (germline): LNHDA, SQIVND (reference sequence). CDR3 bases: TGTGCCAGTAGTATGAGTAATCCCTACAATGAGCAGTTCTTC. Translating it yields CASSMSNPYNEQFF.